This TCR beta chain was obtained from a study of identical twins. Study results and caveats: Cross-sectional statistical analysis was relied on for the conclusions, without the same donors being followed.

This clonotype turned up a few times. Its antigen is not known. TCRdb re-called the 5' RACE reads with MiXCR, one entry per CDR3 protein. The sample contains hundreds of thousands of distinct CDR3 sequences, roughly 6% of which appear only once. Germline lookup yields CDR1 DFQATT and CDR2 SNEGSKA (reference sequence). This CDR3 contains 16 residues. Trimming cost V 0 bases and J 7 bases, with 18 bases left between them. V and J are TRBV20-1 and TRBJ2-2; the D gene is possibly TRBD2 (6 bases). The TCR originated in a man aged 18-30 years in good health. Sequenced input: naive T cells sorted from blood. CDR3 protein: CSARDLGGRVGGELFF. Here the CDR3 DNA reads TGCAGTGCTAGAGATTTAGGAGGGAGAGTCGGCGGGGAGCTGTTTTTT.